This T cell receptor beta chain was recovered during a study of Tregs in tolerant kidney transplant recipients. The study's findings and limits: In tolerant patients, donor-specific Tregs outgrew total Tregs, suggesting antigen-driven expansion.

In germline, CDR1 is SGHVS, CDR2 FQNEAQ. The CDR3 consists of 15 residues. Deletions cut 1 base from V and 1 base from J, with 10 bases between. Concerning this clone: Antigen specificity is unknown. The read falls 3 residues short of the CDR3 end, and the missing part is taken from the germline J gene.

The nonmyeloablative bone marrow transplants came from related graft donors, with transient mixed chimerism. Unstimulated Tregs (CD4+CD25+CD127-) and CD4+CD25- non-Tregs were sorted from PBMCs. TCRdb keeps only in-frame clones here, not all; method: immunoSEQ multiplex PCR. This repertoire includes around 30,000 clones. This clonotype was sampled from a human patient who received a combined kidney and bone marrow transplant. Some T cells may be supplied by the graft donor. V usage is TRBV7-8 and J usage is TRBJ1-1; D gene ambiguous. Sequencing used CD4+ T cells from blood (PBMCs), obtained 24 months after the transplant. CDR3 region: CASSLGRFRNTEAFF. CDR3 DNA, as far as it was read: TGTGCCAGCAGCTTAGGCCGGTTTCGGAACACTGAA.